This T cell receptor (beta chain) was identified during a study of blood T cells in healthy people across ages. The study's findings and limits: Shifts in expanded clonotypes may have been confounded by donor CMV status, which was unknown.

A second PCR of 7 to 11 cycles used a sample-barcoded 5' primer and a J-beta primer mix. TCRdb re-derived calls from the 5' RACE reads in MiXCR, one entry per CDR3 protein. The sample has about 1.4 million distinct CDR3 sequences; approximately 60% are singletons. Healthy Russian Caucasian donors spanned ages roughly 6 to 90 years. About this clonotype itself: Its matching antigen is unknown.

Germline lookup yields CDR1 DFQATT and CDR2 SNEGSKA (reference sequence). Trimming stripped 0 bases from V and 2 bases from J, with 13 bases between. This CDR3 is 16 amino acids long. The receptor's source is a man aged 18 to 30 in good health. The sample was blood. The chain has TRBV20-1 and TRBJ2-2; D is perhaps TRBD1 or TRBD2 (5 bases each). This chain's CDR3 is CSARDRRGPNTGELFF. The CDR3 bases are TGCAGTGCTAGAGATCGTCGGGGCCCTAACACCGGGGAGCTGTTTTTT.